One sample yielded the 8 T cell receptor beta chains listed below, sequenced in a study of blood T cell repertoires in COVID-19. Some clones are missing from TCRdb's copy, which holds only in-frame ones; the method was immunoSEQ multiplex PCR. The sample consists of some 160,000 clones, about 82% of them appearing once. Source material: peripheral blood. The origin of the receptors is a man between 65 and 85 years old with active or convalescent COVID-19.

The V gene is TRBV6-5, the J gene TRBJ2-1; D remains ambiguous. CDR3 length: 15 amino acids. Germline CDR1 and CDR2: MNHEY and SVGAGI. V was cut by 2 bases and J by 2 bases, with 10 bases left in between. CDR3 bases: TGTGCCAGCAGTTACGCCTCCCCGGCCTACAATGAGCAGTTCTTC. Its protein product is CASSYASPAYNEQFF.

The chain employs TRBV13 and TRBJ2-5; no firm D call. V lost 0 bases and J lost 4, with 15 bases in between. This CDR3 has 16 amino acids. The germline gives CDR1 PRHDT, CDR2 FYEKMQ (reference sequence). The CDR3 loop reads CASSLGPPRIPETQYF. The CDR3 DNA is TGTGCCAGCAGCTTAGGCCCCCCGCGCATCCCAGAGACCCAGTACTTC.

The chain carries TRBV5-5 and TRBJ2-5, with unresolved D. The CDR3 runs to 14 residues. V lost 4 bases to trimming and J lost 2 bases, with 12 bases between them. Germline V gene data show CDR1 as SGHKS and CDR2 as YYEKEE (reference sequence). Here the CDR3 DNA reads TGTGCCAGCAGCCTGGAATTCGGTCAAGAGACCCAGTACTTC. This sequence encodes CASSLEFGQETQYF. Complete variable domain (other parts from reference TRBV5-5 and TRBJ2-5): DAGVTQSPTHLIKTRGQQVTLRCSPISGHKSVSWYQQVLGQGPQFIFQYYEKEERGRGNFPDRFSARQFPNYSSELNVNALLLGDSALYLCASSLEFGQETQYFGPGTRLLVL.

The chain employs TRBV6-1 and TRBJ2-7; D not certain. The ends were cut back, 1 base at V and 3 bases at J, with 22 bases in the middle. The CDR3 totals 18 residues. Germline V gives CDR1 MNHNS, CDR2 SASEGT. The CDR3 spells CASSEGVGLVATIYEQYF. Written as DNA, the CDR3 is TGTGCCAGCAGTGAAGGGGTAGGATTAGTAGCCACAATCTACGAGCAGTACTTC.

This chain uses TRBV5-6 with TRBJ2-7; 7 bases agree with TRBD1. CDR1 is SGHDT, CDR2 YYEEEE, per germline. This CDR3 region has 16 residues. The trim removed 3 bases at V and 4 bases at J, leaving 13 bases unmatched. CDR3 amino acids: CASSSIGSGGSYEQYF. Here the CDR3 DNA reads TGTGCCAGCAGCTCCATCGGCTCAGGGGGATCGTACGAGCAGTACTTC.

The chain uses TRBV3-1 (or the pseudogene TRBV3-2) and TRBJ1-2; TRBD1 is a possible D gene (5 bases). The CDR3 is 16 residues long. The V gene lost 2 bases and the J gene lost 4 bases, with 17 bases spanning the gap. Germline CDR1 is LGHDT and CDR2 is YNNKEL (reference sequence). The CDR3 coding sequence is TGTGCCAGCAGCCAACGGCTCCTGGGGCGAGGCTATGGCTACACCTTC. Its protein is CASSQRLLGRGYGYTF.

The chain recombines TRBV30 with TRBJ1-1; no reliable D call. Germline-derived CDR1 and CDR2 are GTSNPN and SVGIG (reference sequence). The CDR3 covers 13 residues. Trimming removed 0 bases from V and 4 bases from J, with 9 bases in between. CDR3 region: CAWSVKGVTEAFF. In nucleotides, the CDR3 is TGTGCCTGGAGTGTAAAGGGAGTCACTGAAGCTTTCTTT. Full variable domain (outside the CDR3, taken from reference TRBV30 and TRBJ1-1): SQTIHQWPATLVQPVGSPLSLECTVEGTSNPNLYWYRQAAGRGLQLLFYSVGIGQISSEVPQNLSASRPQDRQFILSSKKLLLSDSGFYLCAWSVKGVTEAFFGQGTRLTVV.

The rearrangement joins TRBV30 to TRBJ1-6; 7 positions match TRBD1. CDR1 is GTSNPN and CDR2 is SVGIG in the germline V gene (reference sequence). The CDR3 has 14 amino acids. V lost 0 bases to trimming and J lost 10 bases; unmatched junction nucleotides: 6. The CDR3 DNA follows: TGTGCCTGGAGTGTACACACAGGGGTATCACCCCTCCACTTT. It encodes CAWSVHTGVSPLHF.